Listed below are T cell receptor beta chains from one sample, sequenced in a study of blood T cell repertoires in COVID-19. Some clones are missing from TCRdb's copy, which holds only in-frame ones; the method was immunoSEQ multiplex PCR. Of under 250,000 clones in the sample, roughly four fifths were seen once. Source material: peripheral blood. The source is an older woman with acute or convalescent COVID-19. CDR3s leave out the opening cysteine and the closing phenylalanine or tryptophan.

>TRBV19|TRBJ2-2
ASSVTGAGELF
>TRBV5-1|TRBJ2-3
ASSLGTGVADTQY
>TRBV6-2/TRBV6-3|TRBJ1-4
ASSYSQGRGGKLF
>TRBV6-5|TRBJ1-1
ASSYGRVNTEAF
>TRBV5-6|TRBJ2-3
ASSAPGSGGRWNTQY
>TRBV30|TRBJ1-1
AWSVLGGNTEAF
>TRBV28|TRBJ1-3
ASSQGVLRSGNTIY
>TRBV29-1|TRBJ1-2
SVEVGQGYGYT
>TRBV30|TRBJ1-2
AWTHKGAVGYT
>TRBV4-2|TRBJ1-4
ASSHPRSQGSEKLF
>TRBV30|TRBJ2-1
AWSGERGLNEQF
>TRBV6-5|TRBJ1-2
ASSRQGWEDGYT
>TRBV3-1/TRBV3-2|TRBJ2-5
ASSHIGGESVQY
>TRBV7-2|TRBJ1-2
ATKLNRGSGYT
>TRBV3-1/TRBV3-2|TRBJ2-3
ASSQNHPGVRTDTQY
>TRBV2|TRBJ2-2
ASKGSTYYTGELF
>TRBV19|TRBJ2-2
ASSINLLAGGSGELF
>TRBV6-5|TRBJ1-2
ASSYSGGYGYT
>TRBV7-9|TRBJ2-7
ASSLGGLAGNPYEQY
>TRBV24-1|TRBJ2-3
ATSERGGGTDTQY
>TRBV27|TRBJ1-1
ASSLVGDLAEAF
>TRBV6-5|TRBJ1-4
ASSRDRVNEKLF
>TRBV4-2|TRBJ1-2
ASSQDRQFNYGYT
>TRBV5-6|TRBJ1-2
ASSDPDRKNYGYT
>TRBV3-1/TRBV3-2|TRBJ2-3
ASSKTSGGLTDTQY
>TRBV6-5|TRBJ1-2
ASKPGQAYGYT
>TRBV5-6|TRBJ2-1
ASSEGQWGNEQF
>TRBV30|TRBJ1-6
AQEEGTANSPLH
>TRBV28|TRBJ1-1
ASSFPRGNTEAF
>TRBV19|TRBJ2-1
ASSILPMNEQF
>TRBV5-5|TRBJ2-2
ASSLEGLWGQGIPGELF
>TRBV11-2|TRBJ1-3
ASSLLGGRSSGNTIY
>TRBV2|TRBJ2-1
ASTIAGVRSYNEQF
>TRBV23-1|TRBJ1-2
ASSRRTGGSNYGYT
>TRBV27|TRBJ2-7
ASSLEGDEQY
>TRBV30|TRBJ1-4
AWSPDSFNEKLF
>TRBV2|TRBJ2-1
ASEDRVAVNEQF
>TRBV9|TRBJ1-4
ASSWGLGEKLF
>TRBV6-2/TRBV6-3|TRBJ1-2
ASSYGTGLYGYT
>TRBV7-3|TRBJ2-1
ASSLSGTSGGEQF
>TRBV19|TRBJ2-1
ASSTGGSSYNEQF
>TRBV5-1|TRBJ2-1
ASSLVNNEQF
>TRBV15|TRBJ2-7
ATSRDWQAYEQY
>TRBV7-8|TRBJ1-5
ASSSRQGAGISNQPQH
>TRBV6-2/TRBV6-3|TRBJ2-1
ASTPRRTGPGQF
>TRBV2|TRBJ2-2
ASGFRLAANTGELF
>TRBV7-2|TRBJ2-3
ASSRTLTGGTDTQY
>TRBV11-2|TRBJ2-1
ASSLGGGGNEQF
>TRBV5-1|TRBJ2-1
ASSWDSWNEQF
>TRBV10-3|TRBJ1-6
AISDNNSPLH
>TRBV7-8|TRBJ2-2
ASSLFSRGGAGFRTGELF
>TRBV19|TRBJ1-1
ASSPSRQGNTEAF
>TRBV9|TRBJ2-3
ASSGVAGGRADTQY
>TRBV21-1|TRBJ1-1
ASTGPGGGWNTEAF
>TRBV6-5|TRBJ2-2
ASSSGAGGDTGELF
>TRBV7-2|TRBJ1-2
ASSLRGQGDGYT
>TRBV7-9|TRBJ1-1
ASSFTGDAF
>TRBV27|TRBJ2-5
ASGDWAQETQY
>TRBV6-1|TRBJ1-6
ASSEGTGLPLH
>TRBV29-1|TRBJ2-1
SVSQTLDNEQF